This TCR beta chain appears in the sequencing data of a study of neurological immune-mediated disorders. With 10-nucleotide random UMIs, 5'RACE was used to make the cDNA. TCRdb used MiXCR to reprocess the 5' RACE reads, holding one entry per CDR3 protein. The sample lists about 95,000 distinct CDR3 sequences, approximately 3.3% seen once, with around 5.5% in the top ten. Trimming removed 5 bases from V and 5 bases from J; junction bases left unmatched: 8. The CDR3 extends over 15 amino acids. The germline V gene has CDR1 MNHEY and CDR2 SVGAGI. Many counts were recorded for this clonotype. Sequencing was carried out using PBMCs. The gene calls are TRBV6-5 and TRBJ2-3; 9 nucleotides align to TRBD1. The clonotype originates from a woman aged 18-35 years with multiple sclerosis. CDR3 sequence reads: CASSRWTGAGDTQYF. CDR3 DNA sequence: TGTGCCAGCAGTCGATGGACAGGGGCAGGAGATACGCAGTATTTT.